These 21 T cell receptor beta chains were all obtained from the same sample, sequenced in a study of cytomegalovirus exposure and HLA in healthy donors. 60 Vbeta and 13 Jbeta primers were used in PCR. Data came from immunoSEQ multiplex PCR; TCRdb stores just in-frame clones and leaves some out. The repertoire holds 140,000 to 150,000 clones, with over 60% as singletons. The sequencing input was PBMCs. The receptors here all came from a young woman in good health and CMV-seronegative.

V usage is TRBV6-1 and J usage is TRBJ2-7; TRBD2 might be the D (6 bases). This CDR3 is 16 amino acids long. Germline assignment: CDR1 MNHNS and CDR2 SASEGT. The V end lost 3 bases, the J end lost 6 bases, and 21 bases lay between the germline ends. CDR3 region: CASSDLGGMLIPEQYF. The DNA for the CDR3 is TGTGCCAGCAGTGACCTGGGCGGGATGCTTATTCCCGAGCAGTACTTC.

The chain recombines TRBV7-3 with TRBJ2-3; 8 bases are shared with TRBD1. Per germline, CDR1 SGHTA and CDR2 FQGTGA. Germline trimming cut 5 bases from V and 3 bases from J; bases unmatched to any gene: 4. This CDR3 has 14 amino acids. The CDR3 bases are TGTGCCAGCAGCCTACGACAGGGGACAGATACGCAGTATTTT. This codes for CASSLRQGTDTQYF. Full variable domain (rest looked up from reference TRBV7-3 and TRBJ2-3): GAGVSQTPSNKVTEKGKYVELRCDPISGHTALYWYRQSLGQGPEFLIYFQGTGAADDSGLPNDRFFAVRPEGSVSTLKIQRTERGDSAVYLCASSLRQGTDTQYFGPGTRLTVL.

The chain has TRBV9 and TRBJ1-2; possibly TRBD1 for D (5 bases). V dropped 5 bases and J dropped 8 bases, with 19 bases sitting between them. CDR3 length equals 14 residues. CDR1 and CDR2 (germline): SGDLS, YYNGEE. The CDR3 sequence is CASRGGRAWGGYTF. Written as DNA, the CDR3 is TGTGCCAGCAGGGGGGGGAGGGCCTGGGGCGGCTACACCTTC.

The chain links TRBV4-1 to TRBJ1-4, with D possibly TRBD1 on 5 matching bases. V was trimmed by 5 bases and J by 6 bases, leaving 19 bases between them. The CDR3 has 16 amino acids. Germline lookup yields CDR1 MGHRA and CDR2 YSYEKL. The CDR3 sequence is CASSLRSRGRDEKLFF. For the CDR3, the DNA is TGCGCCAGCAGCTTAAGATCCCGGGGGAGGGATGAAAAACTGTTTTTT.

The rearrangement joins TRBV7-2 to TRBJ2-5; D uncertain. Trimming removed 2 bases at V and 3 bases at J, with 7 bases between. The CDR3 has 13 residues. Germline V lookup: CDR1 SGHTA, CDR2 FQGNSA. The CDR3, as DNA: TGTGCCAGCAGCTTACGGCTAGAAGAGACCCAGTACTTC. It codes for CASSLRLEETQYF.

This clone was seen a few times. The chain recombines TRBV6-6 with TRBJ1-2; 9 bases line up with TRBD1. The CDR3 extends over 16 amino acids. CDR1 is MNHNY, CDR2 SVGAGI, per germline (reference sequence). The trim removed 5 bases at V and 2 bases at J, leaving 9 bases unmatched. The CDR3 DNA reads as TGTGCCAGCAGTACCCAACGGACAGGGGAAAACTATGGCTACACCTTC. It yields the protein CASSTQRTGENYGYTF.

The chain carries TRBV5-1 and TRBJ2-1, with 8 bases aligning to TRBD1. There are 14 residues in the CDR3. The V segment lost 4 bases and the J segment 5 bases; nucleotides outside the gene matches: 5. Germline CDR1 reads SGHRS; CDR2 reads YFSETQ. This CDR3 reads CASSTDRVNNEQFF. CDR3 nucleotide sequence: TGCGCCAGCAGCACGGACAGGGTAAACAATGAGCAGTTCTTC.

This sequence joins TRBV11-3 and TRBJ2-1, with D possibly matching TRBD1 (7 bases). This CDR3 is built from 14 residues. Germline values: CDR1 SGHNT, CDR2 YENEEA. The V end was cut by 1 base, the J end by 7 bases, with 11 bases between. The CDR3: CASSLGRGRNEQFF. The CDR3, as DNA: TGTGCCAGCAGCTTAGGCAGGGGGAGGAATGAGCAGTTCTTC.

The chain couples TRBV5-6 to TRBJ2-5; 7 nucleotides line up with TRBD1. With V trimmed by 4 bases and J by 1 base, 10 bases remained unmatched. The CDR3 sequence is 16 residues long. CDR1 and CDR2 from the germline V gene are SGHDT and YYEEEE. CDR3 bases: TGTGCCAGCAGCGCAGGACAGGCCCAAACCCAAGAGACCCAGTACTTC. Translated: CASSAGQAQTQETQYF.

The chain carries TRBV7-2 and TRBJ2-3; D is undetermined. This CDR3 has 14 residues. Trimming took off 0 bases at V and 3 bases at J, with 7 bases between the two ends. Germline CDR1 is SGHTA and CDR2 is FQGNSA. The DNA for the CDR3 is TGTGCCAGCAGCTTAGCGCTTCAGACAGATACGCAGTATTTT. Translated: CASSLALQTDTQYF.

Only a few counts were recorded for this clone. The CDR3 region has the DNA TGCAGCGTTGTGGTGGCGGGGGACGAGCAGTACGTC. Translation: CSVVVAGDEQYV. The chain joins TRBV29-1 to TRBJ2-7; 7 nucleotides match TRBD2. J was trimmed by 5 bases and V by 4 bases; bases with no gene match: 5. Looked up from germline, CDR1 is SQVTM and CDR2 is ANQGSEA. The CDR3 runs to 12 residues.

V is TRBV5-6 and J is TRBJ2-7; possibly TRBD2 for D (5 bases). Germline lookup yields CDR1 SGHDT and CDR2 YYEEEE. V shed 0 bases and J shed 8 bases, with 9 bases lying between them. The CDR3 extends over 12 amino acids. The CDR3 DNA is TGTGCCAGCAGCTTGGGTACCGGGAAGCAGTACGTC. This sequence encodes CASSLGTGKQYV.

Remarks on this clone: At one end, the junction sequence differs from germline, possibly due to a read error. This chain uses TRBV5-1 with TRBJ1-1, with 10 bases that match TRBD1. The CDR3 is made up of 18 amino acids. Germline V gene lookup returns CDR1 SGHRS and CDR2 YFSETQ. DNA of the CDR3: TGCGTCAGCAGCTTGCGTGCGCCGGGACAGGGGTGGGTGAGGGAAGCTTTCTTT. Translated, it gives CVSSLRAPGQGWVREAFF.

This chain links TRBV30 with TRBJ2-3; tentative D call: TRBD1 (6 bases). Deletions cut 2 bases from V and 0 bases from J, with 15 bases between. The CDR3 sequence is 16 residues long. CDR1 is GTSNPN, CDR2 SVGIG, per germline (reference sequence). CDR3 bases: TGTGCCTGGAGTACCCGGACAGCTAGTAGCACAGATACGCAGTATTTT. This gives the protein CAWSTRTASSTDTQYF.

The V gene is TRBV27, the J gene TRBJ2-7; 8 bases match TRBD1. Germline assignment: CDR1 MNHEY and CDR2 SMNVEV (reference sequence). The CDR3 covers 15 residues. Trimming cost V 6 bases and J 1 base; bases outside gene matches: 8. Here the CDR3 DNA reads TGTGCCAGCAGCTACAGACAGGGGTATTCCTACGAGCAGTACGTC. The encoded protein is CASSYRQGYSYEQYV.

This sequence joins TRBV28 and TRBJ2-7, with 7 bases fitting TRBD2. Trimming took 2 bases from V and 2 from J; bases not matched to a gene: 3. This CDR3 region has 14 residues. Looked up from germline, CDR1 is MDHEN and CDR2 is SYDVKM. CDR3 sequence: CASSLAGETYEQYF. The CDR3 DNA follows: TGTGCCAGCAGTTTAGCGGGGGAGACCTACGAGCAGTACTTC. Drawing the rest from reference TRBV28 and TRBJ2-7, the complete variable domain is DVKVTQSSRYLVKRTGEKVFLECVQDMDHENMFWYRQDPGLGLRLIYFSYDVKMKEKGDIPEGYSVSREKKERFSLILESASTNQTSMYLCASSLAGETYEQYFGPGTRLTVT.

The rearrangement links TRBV6-1 to TRBJ1-3; 9 bases match TRBD1. The CDR3 is 15 amino acids. V dropped 6 bases and J dropped 4; count of bases not matched to a gene: 7. Germline values: CDR1 MNHNS, CDR2 SASEGT. The CDR3 here is CASSDYRGPGNTIYF. The CDR3 DNA reads as TGTGCCAGCAGCGACTACAGGGGGCCAGGAAACACCATATATTTT.

The gene calls are TRBV4-2 and TRBJ2-7; D uncertain. V lost 0 bases and J 3 bases, leaving 12 bases between the germline ends. In germline, CDR1 is LGHNA, CDR2 YNFKEQ. The length of the CDR3 is 15 residues. CDR3 bases: TGTGCCAGCAGCCAAGATAAGAGAAGAGTCTACGAGCAGTACTTC. It is translated as CASSQDKRRVYEQYF.

The chain links TRBV27 to TRBJ1-5, with D perhaps TRBD1 (6 bases). The CDR3 extends over 16 amino acids. The V gene lost 5 bases and the J gene lost 2 bases, with 16 bases spanning the gap. The germline CDR1 and CDR2 sequences are MNHEY and SMNVEV (reference sequence). CDR3 DNA sequence: TGTGCCAGCAGTGGACGGGGGGCAAATGGCAATCAGCCCCAGCATTTT. It is translated as CASSGRGANGNQPQHF.

The V gene is TRBV21-1, the J gene TRBJ1-6; the tabulated D call, TRBD1, remains unverified against the DNA. TRBV21-1 is a recognized pseudogene. The CDR3 contains 14 residues. CDR3: CASSKGHRNSPLHF. CDR3 nucleotide sequence: TGTGCCAGCAGCAAGGGGCACAGGAATTCACCCCTCCACTTT.

The chain couples TRBV5-4 to TRBJ2-7; 7 positions match TRBD1. Unmatched junction bases numbered 3, after V lost 4 bases and J lost 5 bases. The CDR3 loop spans 12 amino acids. Per germline, CDR1 SGHNT and CDR2 YYREEE (reference sequence). The CDR3 protein is CASSPGQDEQYF. The CDR3 nucleotides are TGTGCCAGCAGCCCCGGACAGGACGAGCAGTACTTC.